The table lists the clone carrying this T cell receptor beta chain with a few counts. Some clones are missing from TCRdb's copy, which holds only in-frame ones; the method was immunoSEQ multiplex PCR. The sample lists tens of thousands of clones; approximately 50% were seen once. The sample originates from a study of cytotoxic CD8 clonotypes in ibrutinib-treated CLL. The sequencing here drew on PBMCs, taken after 12 months of ibrutinib treatment. The sequence was obtained from a human donor with chronic lymphocytic leukemia.

This CDR3 reads CASRPTGGRNTEAFF. The CDR3 DNA is TGTGCCAGCAGACCCACTGGGGGCCGGAACACTGAAGCTTTCTTT. This rearrangement joins TRBV7-9 to TRBJ1-1, with D possibly being TRBD1 (6 bases). Trimming removed 6 bases from V and 1 base from J, with 15 bases in between. The CDR3 runs to 15 residues. Germline V gives CDR1 SEHNR, CDR2 FQNEAQ (reference sequence).